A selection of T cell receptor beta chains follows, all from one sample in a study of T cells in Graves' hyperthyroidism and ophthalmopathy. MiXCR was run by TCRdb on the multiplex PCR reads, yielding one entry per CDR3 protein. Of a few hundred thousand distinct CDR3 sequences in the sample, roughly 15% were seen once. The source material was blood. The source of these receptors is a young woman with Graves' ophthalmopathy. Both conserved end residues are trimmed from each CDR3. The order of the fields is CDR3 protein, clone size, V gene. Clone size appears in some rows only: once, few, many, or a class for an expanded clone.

CDR3aa: AWNPGWNEQF
abundance: many
v_gene: TRBV30

CDR3aa: ASSSDGGSYEQY
abundance: many
v_gene: TRBV7-2

CDR3aa: ASRSPRASNREAF
abundance: many
v_gene: TRBV7-2

CDR3aa: ASSMGLRNGDTQY
abundance: many
v_gene: TRBV5-1

CDR3aa: ASGSPTPGVEQF
abundance: few
v_gene: TRBV4-2

CDR3aa: ASSIKGNNLFEQY
abundance: few
v_gene: TRBV19

CDR3aa: ASSPGGSIHFPFTYNEQF
abundance: many
v_gene: TRBV18

CDR3aa: ASSPRTGVTGELF
abundance: .
v_gene: TRBV12-3/TRBV12-4

CDR3aa: ASKGMGGKNIQY
abundance: many
v_gene: TRBV2

CDR3aa: ASSLDNSNQPQH
abundance: many
v_gene: TRBV11-2

CDR3aa: ASSLSGTGWETQY
abundance: many
v_gene: TRBV12-3/TRBV12-4

CDR3aa: ASSGPGQTNSPLH
abundance: many
v_gene: TRBV28

CDR3aa: ASSLGVRVVNEAF
abundance: many
v_gene: TRBV11-2

CDR3aa: ASSFLGTDTEAF
abundance: many
v_gene: TRBV19

CDR3aa: SARALAGGPQTQY
abundance: .
v_gene: TRBV20-1

CDR3aa: ASSEGQGASPLH
abundance: many
v_gene: TRBV6-1

CDR3aa: ASSSTWGGTYEQY
abundance: few
v_gene: TRBV13